These 25 T cell receptor beta chains came from one sample sequenced in a study of blood T cell repertoires in COVID-19. Clones were read by immunoSEQ multiplex PCR, and TCRdb kept only the in-frame ones, dropping some. The sample has 200,000 to 300,000 clones; around nine tenths are singletons. The sample taken for sequencing was peripheral blood. Source of these receptors: a man between 40 and 49 years old who had recovered from COVID-19.

The genes are TRBV9 and TRBJ1-2; no clear D. Trimming cost V 3 bases and J 3 bases, with 18 bases left between them. Germline V lookup: CDR1 SGDLS, CDR2 YYNGEE. The length of the CDR3 is 16 residues. Here the CDR3 reads CASSARGPPHYYGYTF. The CDR3 DNA reads as TGTGCCAGCAGCGCCCGTGGGCCCCCACACTACTATGGCTACACCTTC. Full variable domain (remainder filled in from reference TRBV9 and TRBJ1-2): DSGVTQTPKHLITATGQRVTLRCSPRSGDLSVYWYQQSLDQGLQFLIQYYNGEERAKGNILERFSAQQFPDLHSELNLSSLELGDSALYFCASSARGPPHYYGYTFGSGTRLTVV.

The chain links TRBV6-1 to TRBJ2-7; 9 bases map to TRBD2. The CDR3 has 16 amino acids. The germline CDR1 and CDR2 sequences are MNHNS and SASEGT. The V and J ends lost 1 base and 1 base, in that order; junction bases with no gene match: 5. CDR3 protein: CASSEGSGGPSYEQYF. The CDR3 region has the DNA TGTGCCAGCAGTGAAGGGAGCGGGGGGCCTTCCTACGAGCAGTACTTC.

The J gene is TRBJ2-3, the V gene TRBV24-1; 8 positions agree with TRBD2. The CDR3 length is 13 residues. Germline V gene lookup returns CDR1 KGHDR and CDR2 SFDVKD. V lost 5 bases to trimming and J lost 8 bases; unmatched junction nucleotides: 5. The CDR3 nucleotides read TGTGCCACCAGTGCCCTGACTAGCGCTACGCAGTATTTT. Protein sequence: CATSALTSATQYF.

The rearrangement links TRBV4-3 to TRBJ2-7; maybe TRBD2 (6 bases). The germline V gene encodes CDR1 LGHNA and CDR2 YSLEER. The CDR3 loop spans 15 amino acids. Trimming removed 0 bases from V and 7 bases from J, with 16 bases in between. The CDR3 nucleotides read TGCGCCAGCAGCCAAGAACTAGCCCCCACAAGGGAGCAGTACTTC. It translates to CASSQELAPTREQYF.

This chain joins TRBV7-2 and TRBJ2-1; D unclear. The V gene's germline CDR1 is SGHTA and CDR2 FQGNSA. The CDR3 totals 16 residues. Trimming left V 1 base short and J 8 bases short, with 18 bases between. In DNA, the CDR3 is TGTGCCAGCAGCTTAGACGTGACAACGGCTTCGGATGAGCAGTTCTTC. The encoded protein is CASSLDVTTASDEQFF.

This chain connects TRBV9 to TRBJ2-3; D unresolved. Germline V CDR1 and CDR2: SGDLS, YYNGEE. This CDR3 region has 16 residues. V dropped 3 bases and J dropped 4 bases, with 18 bases sitting between them. This chain's CDR3 is CASSALWATTPDTQYF. The CDR3 DNA follows: TGTGCCAGCAGCGCCCTCTGGGCAACGACCCCAGATACGCAGTATTTT.

The chain couples TRBV6-6 to TRBJ2-7, with TRBD2 identical over 9 bases. The CDR3 sequence is 14 residues long. Germline V gene data show CDR1 as MNHNY and CDR2 as SVGAGI (reference sequence). J lost 2 bases, V lost 7 bases, and 6 bases had no gene match. CDR3 nucleotide sequence: TGTGCCAGCACCCCTAGCGGGGCCGCCTACGAGCAGTACTTC. Translated: CASTPSGAAYEQYF.

The chain uses TRBV12-3 or TRBV12-4 and TRBJ1-2, with TRBD1 as a possible D gene (6 bases). The V end was cut by 0 bases, the J end by 4 bases, with 6 bases between. This CDR3 has 13 residues. The CDR3 DNA is TGTGCCAGCAGTTTAGCGGGGGCCTATGGCTACACCTTC. Its protein product is CASSLAGAYGYTF.

This clone was counted a single time. The chain carries TRBV6-5 and TRBJ2-1, with D possibly being TRBD2 (5 bases). Germline values: CDR1 MNHEY, CDR2 SVGAGI. V was trimmed by 7 bases and J by 3 bases, leaving 10 bases between them. The CDR3 covers 13 residues. As DNA, the CDR3 is TGTGCCAGCACCCATCGGGGCTACAATGAGCAGTTCTTC. Amino acids: CASTHRGYNEQFF.

This clone was found once. The chain recombines TRBV7-2 with TRBJ2-3; possible D gene TRBD2, 6 bases. The CDR3 runs 16 residues. V lost 1 base to trimming and J lost 1 base, with 12 bases between them. CDR1 is SGHTA, CDR2 FQGNSA, per germline. As DNA, the CDR3 is TGTGCCAGCAGCTTAGGGCGGGGAGACCGCACAGATACGCAGTATTTT. Translated, it gives CASSLGRGDRTDTQYF.

V is TRBV12-5 and J is TRBJ1-5, with D tentatively TRBD1 (5 bases). The CDR3 runs 16 residues. Germline values: CDR1 LGHNT, CDR2 FRNRAP. V shed 0 bases and J shed 4 bases, with 13 bases lying between them. The CDR3 sequence is CASGLVFGQGNQPQHF. The CDR3 DNA follows: TGTGCTAGTGGTTTGGTATTCGGGCAGGGAAATCAGCCCCAGCATTTT.

The V gene is TRBV3-1 (or the pseudogene TRBV3-2), the J gene TRBJ2-1; TRBD2 aligns across 8 bases. Germline lookup yields CDR1 LGHDT and CDR2 YNNKEL (reference sequence). This CDR3 is 14 amino acids long. V was clipped by 3 bases and J by 5 bases; unmatched bases: 3. The CDR3 region has the DNA TGTGCCAGCAGCCACACTAGCGGAAACAATGAGCAGTTCTTC. Translated, it gives CASSHTSGNNEQFF.

The rearrangement joins TRBV3-1 (or the pseudogene TRBV3-2) to TRBJ2-1; TRBD2 matches at 15 bases. Looked up from germline, CDR1 is LGHDT and CDR2 is YNNKEL (reference sequence). The junction had 11 bases not matched to a gene; V was cut back by 1 base and J by 4 bases. The CDR3 has 20 amino acids. DNA for the CDR3: TGTGCCAGCAGCCAAGCGGCCGGGACTAGCGGGGGGCCCCCGTACAATGAGCAGTTCTTC. Its translation is CASSQAAGTSGGPPYNEQFF.

The rearrangement joins TRBV6-5 to TRBJ2-5; 8 nucleotides match TRBD2. V lost 7 bases, J lost 0 bases, and 7 bases stayed unmatched. Per germline, CDR1 MNHEY and CDR2 SVGAGI. CDR3 length: 15 residues. For the CDR3, the DNA is TGTGCCAGCAAAATAAGCGGGAGCGACCAAGAGACCCAGTACTTC. This encodes CASKISGSDQETQYF.

The rearrangement joins TRBV14 to TRBJ2-7; 9 bases are shared with TRBD1. The CDR3 is made up of 16 amino acids. The V and J ends lost 2 bases and 3 bases, in that order; junction bases with no gene match: 8. CDR1 is SGHDN and CDR2 is FVKESK in the germline V gene. Here the CDR3 DNA reads TGTGCCAGCAGCCAAAGGACAGGGGTCACCCTCTACGAGCAGTACTTC. Translation gives CASSQRTGVTLYEQYF.

The CDR3 region is CASSLGVGSGFSYEQYF. The CDR3 nucleotides read TGCGCCAGCAGCTTGGGCGTGGGCAGCGGGTTCTCCTACGAGCAGTACTTC. This chain joins TRBV5-1 and TRBJ2-7, with D possibly TRBD2 on 6 matching bases. CDR3 length: 17 amino acids. Germline values: CDR1 SGHRS, CDR2 YFSETQ. Trimming shortened V by 0 bases and J by 0 bases, and 16 bases separated the two germline ends.

This chain connects TRBV19 to TRBJ2-1, with D perhaps matching TRBD2 (6 bases). CDR1 LNHDA and CDR2 SQIVND come from the germline V gene (reference sequence). V was trimmed by 2 bases and J by 2 bases, leaving 10 bases between them. The CDR3 spans 15 residues. CDR3 protein: CASSIPGAPYNEQFF. In DNA, the CDR3 is TGTGCCAGTAGTATACCGGGAGCCCCCTACAATGAGCAGTTCTTC. Combining the CDR3 with reference TRBV19 and TRBJ2-1 gives the whole variable domain DGGITQSPKYLFRKEGQNVTLSCEQNLNHDAMYWYRQDPGQGLRLIYYSQIVNDFQKGDIAEGYSVSREKKESFPLTVTSAQKNPTAFYLCASSIPGAPYNEQFFGPGTRLTVL.

The chain recombines TRBV5-6 with TRBJ1-3; D ambiguous. The CDR3 loop spans 16 amino acids. Trimming took off 7 bases at V and 3 bases at J, with 20 bases between the two ends. Germline V gene data show CDR1 as SGHDT and CDR2 as YYEEEE. DNA of the CDR3: TGTGCCAGCGGACCTCCCGAGGGCGCGGGTGGAAACACCATATATTTT. It translates to CASGPPEGAGGNTIYF.

The chain links TRBV6-6 to TRBJ2-7, with 12 bases identical to TRBD1. With V trimmed by 4 bases and J by 4 bases, 5 bases remained unmatched. Germline lookup yields CDR1 MNHNY and CDR2 SVGAGI (reference sequence). The CDR3 length is 15 residues. CDR3 amino acids: CASSSGTGGEYEQYF. CDR3 bases: TGTGCCAGCAGTTCCGGGACAGGGGGCGAGTACGAGCAGTACTTC.

The V gene is TRBV4-1, the J gene TRBJ2-1, with 7 bases lining up with TRBD2. Germline loops: CDR1 MGHRA, CDR2 YSYEKL. Losses at the gene ends were 1 base for V and 5 bases for J; bases not matched to a gene: 2. This CDR3 has 14 amino acids. The CDR3 reads CASSQGGTNNEQFF. For the CDR3, the DNA is TGCGCCAGCAGCCAAGGGGGGACTAACAATGAGCAGTTCTTC.

V usage is TRBV4-1 and J usage is TRBJ2-3; 8 bases line up with TRBD2. The CDR3 is 17 residues long. Trimming cost V 0 bases and J 5 bases; bases outside gene matches: 10. Looked up from germline, CDR1 is MGHRA and CDR2 is YSYEKL. For the CDR3, the DNA is TGCGCCAGCAGCCAAGATGAGTCTAGCGGGTTTGGAGATACGCAGTATTTT. This encodes CASSQDESSGFGDTQYF.

The chain recombines TRBV15 with TRBJ2-2, with D tentatively TRBD2 (5 bases). This CDR3 contains 16 residues. Germline loops: CDR1 LNHNV, CDR2 YYDKDF (reference sequence). V was trimmed by 0 bases and J by 0 bases, leaving 8 bases between them. The CDR3 is CATSRDRAANTGELFF. The DNA of the CDR3 is TGTGCCACCAGCAGAGATAGAGCGGCGAACACCGGGGAGCTGTTTTTT.

This clone was recorded a few times. This rearrangement joins TRBV7-9 to TRBJ2-3, with 10 bases that match TRBD1. After removal of 4 bases from V and 5 bases from J, the junction contained 6 bases not matched to a gene. CDR3 size: 15 residues. Looked up from germline, CDR1 is SEHNR and CDR2 is FQNEAQ (reference sequence). The CDR3 reads CASSSSRTGGDTQYF. CDR3 DNA: TGTGCCAGCAGCTCTTCCCGGACAGGGGGAGATACGCAGTATTTT.

The rearrangement links TRBV4-3 to TRBJ2-1; TRBD2 matches at 13 bases. CDR1 is LGHNA and CDR2 is YSLEER in the germline V gene. Trimming removed 4 bases from V and 1 base from J; junction bases left unmatched: 7. The CDR3 has 18 residues. This CDR3 is CASSRSTSGRGSYNEQFF. The CDR3 DNA reads TGCGCCAGCAGCCGTAGTACTAGCGGGAGGGGGTCCTACAATGAGCAGTTCTTC.

V usage is TRBV5-4 and J usage is TRBJ2-3, with a tentative D call TRBD2 (6 bases). The CDR3 sequence is 15 residues long. The V and J ends lost 3 bases and 3 bases respectively, with 14 bases between them. CDR1 is SGHNT, CDR2 YYREEE, per germline (reference sequence). CDR3: CASSSRTISTDTQYF. CDR3 bases: TGTGCCAGCAGCTCCAGGACTATTTCGACAGATACGCAGTATTTT.